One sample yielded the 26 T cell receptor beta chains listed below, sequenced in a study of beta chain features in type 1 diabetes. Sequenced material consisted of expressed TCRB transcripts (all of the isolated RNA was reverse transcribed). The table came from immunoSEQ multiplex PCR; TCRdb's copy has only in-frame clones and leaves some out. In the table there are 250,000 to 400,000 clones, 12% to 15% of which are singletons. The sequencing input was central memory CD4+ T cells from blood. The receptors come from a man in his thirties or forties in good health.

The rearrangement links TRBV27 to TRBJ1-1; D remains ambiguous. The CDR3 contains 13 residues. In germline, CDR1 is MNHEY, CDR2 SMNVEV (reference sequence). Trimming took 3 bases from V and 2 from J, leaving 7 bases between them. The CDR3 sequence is CASSFSPNTEAFF. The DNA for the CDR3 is TGTGCCAGCAGTTTTTCGCCAAACACTGAAGCTTTCTTT.

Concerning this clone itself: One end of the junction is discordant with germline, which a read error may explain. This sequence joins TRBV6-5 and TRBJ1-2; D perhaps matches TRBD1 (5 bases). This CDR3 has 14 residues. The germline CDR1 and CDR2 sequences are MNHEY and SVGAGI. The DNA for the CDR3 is TGTGCCATCAGTGAGCCGGGACCCTCCTATAGCTACACCTTC. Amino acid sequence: CAISEPGPSYSYTF.

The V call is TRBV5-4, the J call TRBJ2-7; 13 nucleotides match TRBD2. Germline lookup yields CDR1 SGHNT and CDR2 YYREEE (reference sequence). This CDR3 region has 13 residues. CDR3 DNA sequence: TGTGCCAGTGGACTAGCGGGGGCTTACGAGCAGCACGTC. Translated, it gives CASGLAGAYEQHV.

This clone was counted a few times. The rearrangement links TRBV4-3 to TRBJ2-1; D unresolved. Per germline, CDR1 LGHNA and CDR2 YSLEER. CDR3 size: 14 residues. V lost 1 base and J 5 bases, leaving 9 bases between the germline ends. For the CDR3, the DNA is TGCGCCAGCAGCCAAGGGGTAGGGAACAATGAGCAGTTCTTC. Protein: CASSQGVGNNEQFF.

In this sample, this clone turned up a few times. CDR3 loop: CASSGRDTRMNTEAFF. CDR3 DNA: TGTGCCAGCAGCGGCCGGGACACAAGAATGAACACTGAAGCTTTCTTT. This chain links TRBV9 with TRBJ1-1, with a weak D call TRBD1 (6 bases). Germline V gene data show CDR1 as SGDLS and CDR2 as YYNGEE. CDR3 size: 16 residues. V was shortened by 3 bases and J by 0 bases, with 15 bases between the two germline ends.

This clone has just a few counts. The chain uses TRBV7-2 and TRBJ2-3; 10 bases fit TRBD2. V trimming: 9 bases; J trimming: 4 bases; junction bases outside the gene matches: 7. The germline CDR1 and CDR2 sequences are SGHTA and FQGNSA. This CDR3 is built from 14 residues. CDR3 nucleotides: TGTGCCAGTCGGAGCGGGGGGGGCGCAGATACGCAGTATTTT. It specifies CASRSGGGADTQYF.

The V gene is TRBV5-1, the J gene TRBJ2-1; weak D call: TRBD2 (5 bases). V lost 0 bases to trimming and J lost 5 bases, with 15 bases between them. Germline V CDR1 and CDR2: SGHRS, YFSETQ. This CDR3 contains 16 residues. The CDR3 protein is CASSLDGGLPDNEQFF. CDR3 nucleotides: TGCGCCAGCAGCTTGGACGGAGGCTTACCAGACAATGAGCAGTTCTTC.

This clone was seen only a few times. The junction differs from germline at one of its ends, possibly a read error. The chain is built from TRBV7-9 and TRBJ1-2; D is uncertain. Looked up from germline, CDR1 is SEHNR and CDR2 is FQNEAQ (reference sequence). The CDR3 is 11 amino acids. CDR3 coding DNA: TGTGCCAGCAGCTTAGCGGAGGGTCCTCTCTTC. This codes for CASSLAEGPLF.

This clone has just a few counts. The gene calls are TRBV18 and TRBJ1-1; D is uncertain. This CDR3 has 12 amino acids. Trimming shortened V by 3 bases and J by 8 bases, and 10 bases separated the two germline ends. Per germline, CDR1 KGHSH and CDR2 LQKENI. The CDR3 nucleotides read TGTGCCAGCTCACCGGAGAGGAGGGAAGCTTTCTTT. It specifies CASSPERREAFF.

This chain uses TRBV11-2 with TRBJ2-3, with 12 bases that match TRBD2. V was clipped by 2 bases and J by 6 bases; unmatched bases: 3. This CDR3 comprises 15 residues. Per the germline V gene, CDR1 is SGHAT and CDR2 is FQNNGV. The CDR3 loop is CASSLTSGGSDTQYF. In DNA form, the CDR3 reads TGTGCCAGCAGCTTAACTAGCGGGGGGTCCGATACGCAGTATTTT.

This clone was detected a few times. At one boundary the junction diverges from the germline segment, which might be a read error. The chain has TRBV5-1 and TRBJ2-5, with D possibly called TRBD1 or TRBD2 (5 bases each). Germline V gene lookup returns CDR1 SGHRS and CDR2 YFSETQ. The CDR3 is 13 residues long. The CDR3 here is CASSRGPLGTQYF. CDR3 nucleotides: TGTGCCAGCAGCCGGGGACCGCTGGGGACCCAGTACTTC.

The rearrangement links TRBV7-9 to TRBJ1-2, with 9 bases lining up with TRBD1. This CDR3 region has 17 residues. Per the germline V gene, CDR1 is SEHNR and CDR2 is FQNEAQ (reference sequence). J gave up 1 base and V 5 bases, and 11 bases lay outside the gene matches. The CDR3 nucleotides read TGTGCCAGCAGCATAACACCGGGACAGGGAGATAACTATGGCTACACCTTC. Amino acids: CASSITPGQGDNYGYTF.

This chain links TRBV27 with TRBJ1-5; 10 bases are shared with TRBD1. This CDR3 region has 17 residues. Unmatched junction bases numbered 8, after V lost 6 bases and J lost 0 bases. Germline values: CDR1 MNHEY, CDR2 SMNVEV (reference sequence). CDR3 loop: CASSSDRGTYSNQPQHF. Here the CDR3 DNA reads TGTGCCAGCAGCTCGGACAGGGGGACGTATAGCAATCAGCCCCAGCATTTT.

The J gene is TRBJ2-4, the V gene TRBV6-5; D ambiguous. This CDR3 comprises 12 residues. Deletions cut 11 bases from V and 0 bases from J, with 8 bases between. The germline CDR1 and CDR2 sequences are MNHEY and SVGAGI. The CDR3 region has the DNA TGTGCCCCTGCCCCAGCCAAAAACATTCAGTACTTC. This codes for CAPAPAKNIQYF.

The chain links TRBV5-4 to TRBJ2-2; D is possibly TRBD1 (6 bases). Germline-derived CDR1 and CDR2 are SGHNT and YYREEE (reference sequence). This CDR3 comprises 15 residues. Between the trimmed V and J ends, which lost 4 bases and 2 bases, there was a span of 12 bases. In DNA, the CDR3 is TGTGCCAGCAGCCTACTACAGGGAAACACCGGGGAGCTGTTTTTT. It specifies CASSLLQGNTGELFF.

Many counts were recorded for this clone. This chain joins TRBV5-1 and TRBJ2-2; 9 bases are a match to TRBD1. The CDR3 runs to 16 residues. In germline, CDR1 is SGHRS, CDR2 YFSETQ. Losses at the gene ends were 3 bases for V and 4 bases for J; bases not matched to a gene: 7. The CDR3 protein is CASSYSGTGTTGELFF. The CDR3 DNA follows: TGCGCCAGCAGCTACTCCGGGACAGGGACCACCGGGGAGCTGTTTTTT.

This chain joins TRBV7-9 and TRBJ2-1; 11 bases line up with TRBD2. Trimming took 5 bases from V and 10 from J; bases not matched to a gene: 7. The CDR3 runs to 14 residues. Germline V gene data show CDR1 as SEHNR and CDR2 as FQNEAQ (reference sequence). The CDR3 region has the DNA TGTGCCAGCAGCGATAAGACTAGCGGGAAAGAGCAGTTCTTC. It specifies CASSDKTSGKEQFF.

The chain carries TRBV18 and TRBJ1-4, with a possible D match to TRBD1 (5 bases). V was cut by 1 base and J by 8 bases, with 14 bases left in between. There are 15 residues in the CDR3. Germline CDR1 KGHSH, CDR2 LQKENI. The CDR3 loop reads CASSPQGARSEKLFF. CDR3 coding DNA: TGTGCCAGCTCACCACAAGGGGCGCGTTCGGAAAAACTGTTTTTT.

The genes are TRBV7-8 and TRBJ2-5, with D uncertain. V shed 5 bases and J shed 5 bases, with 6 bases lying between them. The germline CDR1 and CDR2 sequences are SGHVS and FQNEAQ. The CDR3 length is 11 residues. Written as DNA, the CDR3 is TGTGCCAGCAGCCCCGGGGAGACCCAGTACTTC. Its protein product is CASSPGETQYF.

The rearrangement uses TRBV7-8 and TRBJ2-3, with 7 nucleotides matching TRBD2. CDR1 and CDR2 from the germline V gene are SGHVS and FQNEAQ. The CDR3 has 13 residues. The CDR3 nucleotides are TGTGCGCGCTTCGCGGGGGATGCAGATACGCAGTATTTT. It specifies CARFAGDADTQYF.

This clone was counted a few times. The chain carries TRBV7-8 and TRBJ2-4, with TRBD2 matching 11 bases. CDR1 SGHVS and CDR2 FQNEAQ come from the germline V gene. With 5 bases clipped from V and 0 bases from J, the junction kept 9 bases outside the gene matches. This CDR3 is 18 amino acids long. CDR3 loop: CASSTSSGRLLAKNIQYF. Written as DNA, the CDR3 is TGTGCCAGCAGCACTTCTAGCGGGAGGTTACTAGCCAAAAACATTCAGTACTTC.

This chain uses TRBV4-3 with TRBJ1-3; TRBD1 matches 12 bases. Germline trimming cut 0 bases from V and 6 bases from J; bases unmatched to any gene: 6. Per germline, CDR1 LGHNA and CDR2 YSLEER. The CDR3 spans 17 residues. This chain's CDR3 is CASSQDPGTGGQNTIYF. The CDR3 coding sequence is TGCGCCAGCAGCCAAGATCCCGGGACAGGGGGCCAAAACACCATATATTTT.

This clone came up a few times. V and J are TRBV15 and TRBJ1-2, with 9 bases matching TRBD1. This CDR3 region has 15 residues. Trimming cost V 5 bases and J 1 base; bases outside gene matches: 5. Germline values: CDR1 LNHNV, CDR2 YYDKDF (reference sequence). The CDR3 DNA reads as TGTGCCACCAGCGGCGGGACAGGGAATAACTATGGCTACACCTTC. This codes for CATSGGTGNNYGYTF.

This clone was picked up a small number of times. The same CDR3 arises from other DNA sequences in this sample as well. This CDR3 reads CASSYSGINQPQHF. The CDR3 bases are TGTGCCAGCAGTTACTCAGGGATCAATCAGCCCCAGCATTTT. This chain connects TRBV6-5 to TRBJ1-5, with D unclear. Germline V gene data show CDR1 as MNHEY and CDR2 as SVGAGI. The CDR3 is 14 amino acids. V was pared by 0 bases and J by 3 bases, with 6 bases between.

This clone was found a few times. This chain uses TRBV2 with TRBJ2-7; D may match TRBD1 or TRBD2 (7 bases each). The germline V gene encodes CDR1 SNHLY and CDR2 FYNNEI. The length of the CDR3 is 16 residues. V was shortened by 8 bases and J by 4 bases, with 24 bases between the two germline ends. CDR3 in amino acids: CASQRDTGTVAYEQYF. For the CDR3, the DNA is TGTGCCAGCCAGCGGGACACCGGGACAGTCGCTTACGAGCAGTACTTC. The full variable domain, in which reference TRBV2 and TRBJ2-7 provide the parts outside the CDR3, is EPEVTQTPSHQVTQMGQEVILRCVPISNHLYFYWYRQILGQKVEFLVSFYNNEISEKSEIFDDQFSVERPDGSNFTLKIRSTKLEDSAMYFCASQRDTGTVAYEQYFGPGTRLTVT.

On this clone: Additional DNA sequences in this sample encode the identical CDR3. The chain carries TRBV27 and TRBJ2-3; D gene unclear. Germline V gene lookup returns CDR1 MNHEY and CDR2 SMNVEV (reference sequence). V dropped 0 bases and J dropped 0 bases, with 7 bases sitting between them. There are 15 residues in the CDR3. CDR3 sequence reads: CASSLSLSSTDTQYF. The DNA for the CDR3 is TGTGCCAGCAGTTTATCACTATCGAGCACAGATACGCAGTATTTT.